One sample yielded the 31 T cell receptor beta chains listed below, sequenced in a study of metastatic and nonmetastatic thyroid tumors (dated by TCRdb to the early 2020s). None of the patients had been given any treatment before thyroid surgery. The library was obtained by PCR. Sequencing relied on an Illumina HiSeq 4000. TCRdb reanalyzed the raw reads on its own, using fastp at Q25 for trimming and MiXCR for clone calling, and kept in-frame beta chains. In all, the sample holds some 25,000 clones, and 20% to 25% of those were seen once. Over 25% of the sample rests with the top ten. Material for sequencing was blood. These receptors all stem from a male donor with papillary thyroid cancer or a benign thyroid nodule (not recorded which). Some clones in this sample may be carry-over from other donors' samples.

Ten or more counts support this clone. The DNA of the CDR3 is TGCGCCAGCAGCAGGGACAGGGTGGGGGACTATGGCTACACCTTC. This sequence encodes CASSRDRVGDYGYTF. The chain is built from TRBV5-1 and TRBJ1-2; 9 nucleotides align to TRBD1. Looked up from germline, CDR1 is SGHRS and CDR2 is YFSETQ. The CDR3 is 15 amino acids. With V trimmed by 4 bases and J by 3 bases, 7 bases remained unmatched.

This rearrangement joins TRBV11-2 to TRBJ1-5; possibly TRBD1 for D (6 bases). V gave up 2 bases and J gave up 1 base, with 12 bases separating them. The CDR3 spans 16 residues. Germline assignment: CDR1 SGHAT and CDR2 FQNNGV. The CDR3 nucleotides read TGTGCCAGCAGCTTATTTGCGGGGGCCAGCAATCAGCCCCAGCATTTT. It is translated as CASSLFAGASNQPQHF.

With respect to this clone: Since a much larger clone is just one base distant, this may be a read error. The chain employs TRBV28 and TRBJ2-7, with D possibly being TRBD1 (7 bases). The germline V gene has CDR1 MDHEN and CDR2 SYDVKM. The CDR3 is made up of 14 amino acids. The CDR3 nucleotides are TGTGCCAGCAGTTTGGAGGGACAGAACGACGAGCATTACTTC. Protein sequence: CASSLEGQNDEHYF.

This clone was found many times. The chain is built from TRBV4-2 and TRBJ2-3; 7 bases are shared with TRBD2. CDR1 is LGHNA, CDR2 YNFKEQ, per germline. The CDR3 sequence is 16 residues long. V lost 7 bases and J lost 3; bases outside the gene matches: 13. The CDR3 protein is CASTRVLAAGTDTQYF. The CDR3 DNA is TGTGCCAGCACGAGGGTCCTAGCGGCGGGGACAGATACGCAGTATTTT.

This clone was counted between two and nine times. This sample also contains other DNA sequences that code for the same CDR3. V usage is TRBV6-1 and J usage is TRBJ2-2; D is uncertain. The V end lost 5 bases, the J end lost 1 base, and 11 bases lay between the germline ends. The length of the CDR3 is 15 residues. The germline CDR1 and CDR2 sequences are MNHNS and SASEGT. CDR3 loop: CASSTLDGNTGELFF. CDR3 coding DNA: TGTGCCAGCAGTACCCTGGACGGGAACACCGGGGAGCTGTTTTTT.

This chain joins TRBV7-3 and TRBJ1-2; 9 bases align to TRBD1. V dropped 8 bases and J dropped 13; count of bases not matched to a gene: 14. Germline V gives CDR1 SGHTA, CDR2 FQGTGA. This CDR3 spans 13 amino acids. CDR3 residues: CASGSGTGYGSTF. Written as DNA, the CDR3 is TGTGCCAGCGGCTCCGGGACAGGGTATGGGTCCACCTTC.

Ten or more counts support this clone. The rearrangement links TRBV28 to TRBJ1-6; 7 positions agree with TRBD1. V lost 5 bases to trimming and J lost 7 bases; unmatched junction nucleotides: 5. Germline lookup yields CDR1 MDHEN and CDR2 SYDVKM. CDR3 length equals 14 residues. CDR3 amino acids: CASSLGQVNSPLHF. As DNA, the CDR3 is TGTGCCAGCAGTCTAGGACAGGTGAATTCACCCCTCCACTTT.

This clone was seen at least ten times. V and J are TRBV14 and TRBJ1-1; possibly TRBD1 for D (5 bases). Germline V gene lookup returns CDR1 SGHDN and CDR2 FVKESK. The CDR3 covers 14 residues. Trimming took 3 bases from V and 1 from J, leaving 9 bases between them. CDR3 DNA: TGTGCCAGCAGCCATCTAGGGGCGAACACTGAAGCTTTCTTT. Translated, it gives CASSHLGANTEAFF.

At least ten counts were recorded for this clone. Other DNA sequences of this sample code for an identical CDR3. The chain uses TRBV12-3 or TRBV12-4 and TRBJ2-7, with D unclear. V lost 4 bases, J lost 1 base, and 14 bases lay in between. There are 15 residues in the CDR3. CDR3 in DNA: TGTGCCAGCAGTTCCCGGTCGCCGAATTCCTACGAGCAGTACTTC. Residues: CASSSRSPNSYEQYF.

This clone was seen repeatedly, ten times or more. This CDR3 reads CASSLGTSGGYEQYF. The CDR3 DNA sequence: TGTGCCAGCAGCCTTGGGACTAGCGGGGGCTACGAGCAGTACTTC. The V gene is TRBV7-9, the J gene TRBJ2-7; TRBD2 matches 14 bases. Looked up from germline, CDR1 is SEHNR and CDR2 is FQNEAQ (reference sequence). The CDR3 spans 15 residues. With 5 bases clipped from V and 3 bases from J, the junction kept 3 bases outside the gene matches.

This clone was observed at least ten times. V usage is TRBV3-1 and J usage is TRBJ1-1; D uncertain. The CDR3 covers 15 residues. CDR1 and CDR2 (germline): LGHDT, YNNKEL (reference sequence). V was shortened by 2 bases and J by 0 bases, with 10 bases between the two germline ends. The CDR3 loop is CASSQNVAMNTEAFF. CDR3 sequence (DNA): TGTGCCAGCAGCCAAAATGTGGCAATGAACACTGAAGCTTTCTTT.

This clone was counted at least ten times. This chain uses TRBV6-1 with TRBJ1-1, with unresolved D. CDR1 and CDR2 (germline): MNHNS, SASEGT. V gave up 7 bases and J gave up 3 bases, with 15 bases separating them. The CDR3 is 14 residues long. The CDR3 sequence: CASKIGPADTEAFF. The DNA of the CDR3 is TGTGCCAGCAAAATAGGCCCGGCGGACACTGAAGCTTTCTTT.

By proportion, this clone is medium-sized. The genes are TRBV11-2 and TRBJ1-1; maybe TRBD1 (5 bases). V was trimmed by 5 bases and J by 1 base, leaving 14 bases between them. There are 15 residues in the CDR3. Germline loops: CDR1 SGHAT, CDR2 FQNNGV. CDR3 sequence: CASSVQTDSNTEAFF. The CDR3 bases are TGTGCCAGCAGCGTACAGACAGACTCGAACACTGAAGCTTTCTTT.

There are many counts of this clone. V is TRBV27 and J is TRBJ2-3; D call uncertain. Trimming left V 3 bases short and J 4 bases short, with 5 bases between. Per the germline V gene, CDR1 is MNHEY and CDR2 is SMNVEV (reference sequence). This CDR3 region has 12 residues. The CDR3 region has the DNA TGTGCCAGCAGTTTCGGCTCAGATACGCAGTATTTT. Protein product: CASSFGSDTQYF.

This clone occurred many times. The rearrangement links TRBV6-2 or TRBV6-3 to TRBJ2-1; the D gene is possibly TRBD2 (6 bases). Germline CDR1 reads MNHEY; CDR2 reads SVGEGT. This CDR3 is 12 amino acids long. Trimming removed 2 bases from V and 8 bases from J, with 7 bases in between. CDR3 in amino acids: CASSYPGDEQFF. The CDR3 bases are TGTGCCAGCAGTTACCCGGGGGATGAGCAGTTCTTC.

This clone is medium-sized within its sample. This rearrangement joins TRBV4-2 to TRBJ1-2; no definite D call. This CDR3 contains 16 residues. Trimming removed 4 bases from V and 0 bases from J, with 15 bases in between. Germline V lookup: CDR1 LGHNA, CDR2 YNFKEQ. CDR3 bases: TGTGCCAGCAGCCGCCACCGGAGGGCGCCTAACTATGGCTACACCTTC. Amino acids: CASSRHRRAPNYGYTF.

This clone was recorded many times. This sequence joins TRBV18 and TRBJ1-6; weak D call: TRBD1 (6 bases). Per germline, CDR1 KGHSH and CDR2 LQKENI. The germline V and J ends were trimmed by 2 bases and 14 bases, with 22 bases remaining between them. The CDR3 runs to 16 residues. Written as DNA, the CDR3 is TGTGCCAGCTCACCAACTCATGACAGACAGGACCTCACCCTCCACTTT. Encoded protein: CASSPTHDRQDLTLHF.

This clone was seen many times. The V gene is TRBV20-1, the J gene TRBJ1-5, with D uncertain. This CDR3 comprises 12 residues. V was trimmed by 0 bases and J by 4 bases, leaving 4 bases between them. Germline V gene sequence: CDR1 DFQATT, CDR2 SNEGSKA (reference sequence). The CDR3 nucleotides read TGCAGTGCTAGAGAAAGTAATCAGCCCCAGCATTTT. Translating it yields CSARESNQPQHF.

Comments on this clone: A read error may produce the germline difference seen at one junction end. This sequence joins TRBV6-1 and TRBJ1-2; D not certain. From germline, CDR1 is MNHNS and CDR2 SASEGT. The length of the CDR3 is 15 residues. Written as DNA, the CDR3 is TGTGCCAGCATTGAAGCCACCGTAGGAGGAGGTGGCTACACCTTC. It is translated as CASIEATVGGGGYTF.

This chain links TRBV24-1 with TRBJ2-1; D is unclear. The CDR3 is 15 residues long. From germline, CDR1 is KGHDR and CDR2 SFDVKD. V lost 0 bases to trimming and J lost 5 bases, with 10 bases between them. DNA of the CDR3: TGTGCCACCAGTGATTTGTTGGGAACCAACAATGAGCAGTTCTTC. Amino acid sequence: CATSDLLGTNNEQFF.

This clone was detected ten times or more. This specimen includes other DNA sequences encoding the same CDR3. The chain has TRBV11-2 and TRBJ2-3; TRBD2 might be the D (6 bases). CDR3 length: 15 amino acids. Germline V gives CDR1 SGHAT, CDR2 FQNNGV. V gave up 2 bases and J gave up 2 bases, with 11 bases separating them. The CDR3 sequence: CASSLTSRSTDTQYF. The CDR3, as DNA: TGTGCCAGCAGCTTAACTAGCAGATCCACAGATACGCAGTATTTT.

This clone showed up just a few times. At one of its ends the junction is not consistent with the germline gene, which may arise from a read error. The chain combines TRBV6-1 with TRBJ1-2, with D maybe TRBD1 (6 bases). The length of the CDR3 is 14 residues. Germline V CDR1 and CDR2: MNHNS, SASEGT. The CDR3 DNA reads as TGTGCCAGCAGTGAAGCCGGGACACGCTCTGGCTACTCCTTC. This codes for CASSEAGTRSGYSF.

This clone was seen at least ten times. J is TRBJ2-2 and V is TRBV28; D may match TRBD1 or TRBD2 (5 bases each). Trimming removed 2 bases at V and 7 bases at J, with 14 bases between. There are 15 residues in the CDR3. CDR1 and CDR2 (germline): MDHEN, SYDVKM. The CDR3 loop is CASSLGGRLGGELFF. The CDR3, as DNA: TGTGCCAGCAGTTTAGGGGGAAGGTTAGGCGGGGAGCTGTTTTTT.

This clone was observed at least ten times. The rearrangement links TRBV18 to TRBJ2-4; D tentatively fits TRBD1 or TRBD2 (6 bases each). Deletions cut 0 bases from V and 0 bases from J, with 12 bases between. The CDR3 is 17 residues long. Germline CDR1 reads KGHSH; CDR2 reads LQKENI. The chain's CDR3 is CASSPPPGALAKNIQYF. The CDR3 DNA reads as TGTGCCAGCTCACCACCCCCGGGGGCTTTAGCCAAAAACATTCAGTACTTC. The whole variable domain, filled in from reference TRBV18 and TRBJ2-4, reads NAGVMQNPRHLVRRRGQEARLRCSPMKGHSHVYWYRQLPEEGLKFMVYLQKENIIDESGMPKERFSAEFPKEGPSILRIQQVVRGDSAAYFCASSPPPGALAKNIQYFGAGTRLSVL.

This clone was counted many times. The chain uses TRBV13 and TRBJ2-7; 10 bases are a match to TRBD2. The CDR3 loop spans 16 amino acids. In germline, CDR1 is PRHDT, CDR2 FYEKMQ (reference sequence). The trim removed 0 bases at V and 0 bases at J, leaving 2 bases unmatched. CDR3: CASSLGLAGDSYEQYF. CDR3 DNA sequence: TGTGCCAGCAGCTTAGGTCTAGCGGGGGACTCCTACGAGCAGTACTTC.

This clone was detected ten times or more. V usage is TRBV9 and J usage is TRBJ2-2; D might be TRBD1 or TRBD2, each matching 5 bases. The CDR3 spans 15 residues. In germline, CDR1 is SGDLS, CDR2 YYNGEE. Trimming removed 0 bases from V and 6 bases from J, with 12 bases in between. The CDR3 loop reads CASSVADGGPGELFF. The CDR3 DNA reads TGTGCCAGCAGCGTAGCTGATGGGGGTCCCGGGGAGCTGTTTTTT.

This rearrangement joins TRBV20-1 to TRBJ2-1, with D uncertain. V dropped 2 bases and J dropped 5 bases, with 16 bases sitting between them. This CDR3 has 15 amino acids. The germline V gene encodes CDR1 DFQATT and CDR2 SNEGSKA (reference sequence). The CDR3 sequence is CSARFSWRNDNEQFF. The DNA of the CDR3 is TGCAGTGCTAGATTTTCATGGCGGAATGACAATGAGCAGTTCTTC.

This clone was observed many times. J is TRBJ1-2 and V is TRBV20-1; no clear D gene. The CDR3 runs 15 residues. Germline V gene lookup returns CDR1 DFQATT and CDR2 SNEGSKA (reference sequence). Trimming pared 5 bases from V and 2 bases from J, leaving 18 bases between. The CDR3 nucleotides are TGCAGTGCTCGCGGCCGCGCGTACCCGAACTATGGCTACACCTTC. Encoded protein: CSARGRAYPNYGYTF.

This clone has more than one count but fewer than ten. At one of its ends the junction is not consistent with the germline gene, which may arise from a read error. In the same sample, other DNA sequences code for this CDR3. The chain recombines TRBV9 with TRBJ1-6; D gene ambiguous. The V gene's germline CDR1 is SGDLS and CDR2 YYNGEE. This CDR3 comprises 14 residues. The CDR3 nucleotides read TGTGCCAGCAGTGCGGATGCTCTTGATTCACCCCTATACTTT. Residues: CASSADALDSPLYF.

This clone was detected only a few times. One end of the junction is discordant with germline, which a read error may explain. The chain couples TRBV6-1 to TRBJ1-1; 7 bases match TRBD1. The CDR3 runs 14 residues. Per germline, CDR1 MNHNS and CDR2 SASEGT. This CDR3 reads CATTSKGANTEAFF. For the CDR3, the DNA is TGTGCCACCACCTCCAAGGGGGCCAACACTGAAGCTTTCTTC.

This clone has at least ten counts. The genes are TRBV5-5 and TRBJ2-1; TRBD2 matches 8 bases. The trim removed 4 bases at V and 3 bases at J, leaving 6 bases unmatched. Germline loops: CDR1 SGHKS, CDR2 YYEKEE (reference sequence). The CDR3 totals 15 residues. CDR3 loop: CASSLGGAGYNEQFF. CDR3 coding DNA: TGTGCCAGCAGCCTCGGGGGGGCGGGCTACAATGAGCAGTTCTTC.